The clone carrying this TCR beta chain was seen only a few times. Its antigen remains unidentified. Patients with uncontrolled infections, other autoimmune diseases, pregnancy or lactation were excluded. The diagnostic basis comprised clinical symptoms, serum thyroxine and TRAb, thyroid ultrasound and orbital computed tomography. TCR beta CDR3 regions were amplified from RNA transcripts. The HTBI set primed first-round TCR CDR3 RT-PCR. TCRdb itself ran the multiplex PCR reads through MiXCR, one entry per CDR3 protein. Here the sample spans approximately 600,000 distinct CDR3 sequences, around 14% being singletons. The data belong to a study of T cells in Graves' hyperthyroidism and ophthalmopathy. Trimming at V came to 7 bases and at J to 7 bases, leaving 10 bases not matched to a gene. There are 14 residues in the CDR3. Germline V CDR1 and CDR2: LNHDA, SQIVND (reference sequence). Whole-study results and caveats: Peripheral blood also featured most of the thyroid clonotypes expanded above 0.001.

The chain employs TRBV19 and TRBJ2-1; 7 nucleotides line up with TRBD2. The TCR sequence derives from a woman aged 25 to 45 with Graves' hyperthyroidism that later progressed to Graves' ophthalmopathy. Material for sequencing was blood. The CDR3 here is CASTSGTGVNEQFF. DNA for the CDR3: TGTGCCAGTACGAGCGGGACTGGAGTGAATGAGCAGTTCTTC. The full variable domain, in which reference TRBV19 and TRBJ2-1 provide the parts outside the CDR3, is DGGITQSPKYLFRKEGQNVTLSCEQNLNHDAMYWYRQDPGQGLRLIYYSQIVNDFQKGDIAEGYSVSREKKESFPLTVTSAQKNPTAFYLCASTSGTGVNEQFFGPGTRLTVL.